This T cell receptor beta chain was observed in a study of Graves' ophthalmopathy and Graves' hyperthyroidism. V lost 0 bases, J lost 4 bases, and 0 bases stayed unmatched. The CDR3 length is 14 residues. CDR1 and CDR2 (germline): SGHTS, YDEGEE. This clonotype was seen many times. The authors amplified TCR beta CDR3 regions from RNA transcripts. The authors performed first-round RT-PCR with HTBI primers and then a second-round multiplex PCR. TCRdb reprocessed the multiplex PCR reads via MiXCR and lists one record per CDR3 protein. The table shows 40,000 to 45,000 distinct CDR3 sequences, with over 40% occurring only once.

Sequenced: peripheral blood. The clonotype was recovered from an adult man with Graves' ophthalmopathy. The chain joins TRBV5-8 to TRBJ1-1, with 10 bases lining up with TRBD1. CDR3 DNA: TGTGCCAGCAGCTTGGGACAGGGGGCCACTGAAGCTTTCTTT. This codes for CASSLGQGATEAFF.